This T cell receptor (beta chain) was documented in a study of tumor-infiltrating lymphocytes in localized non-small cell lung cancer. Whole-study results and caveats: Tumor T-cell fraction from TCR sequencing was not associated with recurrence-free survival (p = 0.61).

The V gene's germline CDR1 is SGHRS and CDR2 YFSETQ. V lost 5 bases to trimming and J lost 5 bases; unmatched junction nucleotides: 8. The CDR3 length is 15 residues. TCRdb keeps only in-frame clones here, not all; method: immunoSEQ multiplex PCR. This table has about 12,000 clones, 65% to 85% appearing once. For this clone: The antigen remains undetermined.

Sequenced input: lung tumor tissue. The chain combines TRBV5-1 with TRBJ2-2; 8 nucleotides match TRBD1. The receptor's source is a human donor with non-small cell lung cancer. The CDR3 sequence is CASRNPTGETGELFF. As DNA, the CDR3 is TGCGCCAGCAGAAACCCGACAGGGGAAACCGGGGAGCTGTTTTTT.